What follows are 24 T cell receptor beta chains derived from one specimen sequenced in a study of T-cell reconstitution after alpha-beta-depleted transplantation in children. Unique molecular identifiers were incorporated during preparation of the TCRbeta library. One entry per CDR3 protein results from TCRdb running MiXCR on the PCR reads. The sample has fewer than 350,000 distinct CDR3 sequences; more than 9% are singletons. The sequencing here drew on peripheral blood, taken 180 days after TCRalphabeta/CD19-depleted stem cell transplant. These receptors were obtained from a male patient between 2 and 10 years old who had a stem cell transplant for chronic granulomatous disease, so the T cells may come from the graft donor.

The gene calls are TRBV30 and TRBJ2-5, with D perhaps matching TRBD1 (5 bases). Germline assignment: CDR1 GTSNPN and CDR2 SVGIG (reference sequence). The CDR3 runs to 15 residues. Trimming stripped 4 bases from V and 3 bases from J, with 18 bases between. The CDR3 reads CAWIIRGPRKETQYF. The CDR3 DNA follows: TGTGCCTGGATCATAAGGGGTCCGAGAAAAGAGACCCAGTACTTC.

This clonotype was found many times. The chain links TRBV6-5 to TRBJ2-7; 10 bases align to TRBD2. The CDR3 consists of 13 residues. Germline V lookup: CDR1 MNHEY, CDR2 SVGAGI. V trimming: 8 bases; J trimming: 4 bases; junction bases outside the gene matches: 5. The CDR3 DNA reads as TGTGCCAGCTTAAAGCGGGGGGGATACGAGCAGTACTTC. Its protein product is CASLKRGGYEQYF.

Worth noting for this clonotype: A read error is possible here, since a much larger clone lies one base away. V is TRBV24-1 and J is TRBJ2-2; D may be TRBD2 (5 bases). V lost 6 bases to trimming and J lost 7 bases, with 14 bases between them. The CDR3 length is 14 residues. CDR1 is KGHDR and CDR2 is SFDVKD in the germline V gene. CDR3 region: CATSSPEEDGELFF. The CDR3 DNA sequence: TGTGCCACCAGTAGTCCAGAGGAGGACGGGGAGCTGTTTTTT.

This chain's CDR3 is CASSTLGLAETYEQYF. CDR3 sequence (DNA): TGTGCCAGCAGCACCTTGGGACTAGCGGAAACCTACGAGCAGTACTTC. The chain employs TRBV5-4 and TRBJ2-7; 11 nucleotides align to TRBD2. This CDR3 contains 16 residues. V dropped 4 bases and J dropped 2; count of bases not matched to a gene: 8. CDR1 SGHNT and CDR2 YYREEE come from the germline V gene (reference sequence).

This clonotype was seen ten or more times. The rearrangement links TRBV5-4 to TRBJ1-2; weak D call: TRBD1 (6 bases). Trimming took off 2 bases at V and 8 bases at J, with 16 bases between the two ends. The V gene's germline CDR1 is SGHNT and CDR2 YYREEE (reference sequence). The CDR3 is made up of 14 amino acids. In DNA, the CDR3 is TGTGCCAGCAGCTTTGGACAGCCCGTCGCCGGCTACACCTTC. Translated: CASSFGQPVAGYTF.

On this clonotype: A much larger clone is a single base away; this may be a read error. The conserved closing phenylalanine or tryptophan is absent in this CDR3, likely reflecting a read error. CDR3: CATSRGQGSFYDEQFS. The CDR3 bases are TGTGCCACCAGCAGAGGACAGGGCTCCTTTTATGATGAGCAGTTCTCC. This chain links TRBV15 with TRBJ2-1; 7 bases are shared with TRBD1. V lost 1 base, J lost 8 bases, and 11 bases stayed unmatched. The CDR3 totals 16 residues. Germline values: CDR1 LNHNV, CDR2 YYDKDF (reference sequence).

A word on this clonotype: This may be a read error: a much more frequent sequence differs by one nucleotide. V and J are TRBV5-1 and TRBJ2-2, with 11 bases that match TRBD1. CDR1 and CDR2 (germline): SGHRS, YFSETQ. The V and J ends lost 4 bases and 9 bases, in that order; junction bases with no gene match: 8. The CDR3 is made up of 15 amino acids. The CDR3 DNA follows: TGCGCCAGCAGCGTCGGGACAGGGGGAGACTGGGAGCTGTTTTTT. It codes for CASSVGTGGDWELFF.

The table lists this clonotype with a few counts. The V and J genes are TRBV19 and TRBJ1-5; D uncertain. Trimming stripped 7 bases from V and 0 bases from J, with 10 bases between. Germline CDR1 reads LNHDA; CDR2 reads SQIVND (reference sequence). The CDR3 runs 14 residues. The CDR3 loop is CASTGRYSNQPQHF. DNA of the CDR3: TGTGCCAGTACGGGCAGATATAGCAATCAGCCCCAGCATTTT.

This clonotype was counted at least ten times. V gene TRBV29-1 combines with J gene TRBJ2-2; 7 bases fit TRBD2. The CDR3 runs to 14 residues. The V and J ends lost 5 bases and 3 bases, in that order; junction bases with no gene match: 6. Germline values: CDR1 SQVTM, CDR2 ANQGSEA. The CDR3 coding sequence is TGCAGCGTTCGCGGGAGACTGGACACCGGGGAGCTGTTTTTT. It encodes CSVRGRLDTGELFF.

This clonotype came up once. A much larger clone differs from this one at a single base, so this may be a read error. V is TRBV5-1 and J is TRBJ1-3, with D hard to call. Germline V gene data show CDR1 as SGHRS and CDR2 as YFSETQ. CDR3 size: 12 residues. The CDR3 DNA follows: TGCGCCAGCAGCCCGGACGCAAACCCCATATATTTT. Encoded protein: CASSPDANPIYF. Filled out from reference TRBV5-1 and TRBJ1-3, the complete variable domain reads KAGVTQTPRYLIKTRGQQVTLSCSPISGHRSVSWYQQTPGQGLQFLFEYFSETQRNKGNFPGRFSGRQFSNSRSEMNVSTLELGDSALYLCASSPDANPIYFGEGSWLTVV.

This clonotype was counted at least ten times. The chain links TRBV20-1 to TRBJ2-7; a possible D gene is TRBD2 (5 bases). The CDR3 consists of 13 residues. Germline V gene lookup returns CDR1 DFQATT and CDR2 SNEGSKA (reference sequence). The germline V and J ends were trimmed by 1 base and 4 bases, with 11 bases remaining between them. DNA for the CDR3: TGCAGTGCTAGAGTTGCGGGCCTATACGAGCAGTACTTC. It specifies CSARVAGLYEQYF.

The V call is TRBV21-1, the J call TRBJ2-5; the listed D gene, TRBD2, was not tested against the DNA. TRBV21-1 is a recognized pseudogene. CDR3 length: 18 residues. The CDR3 loop is CASSKGLASGSGYETQYF. DNA of the CDR3: TGTGCCAGCAGCAAAGGTTTGGCTAGCGGGAGTGGCTATGAGACCCAGTACTTC.

The CDR3 region is CASSQLLVDEQFF. In DNA form, the CDR3 reads TGTGCCAGCAGCCAACTACTAGTTGATGAGCAGTTCTTC. The chain employs TRBV16 and TRBJ2-1; tentative D call: TRBD2 (5 bases). Germline CDR1 and CDR2: KGHSY and FQNENV. V lost 2 bases, J lost 8 bases, and 10 bases lay in between. The CDR3 loop spans 13 amino acids.

This clonotype was observed a handful of times. The V and J genes are TRBV20-1 and TRBJ1-5; possibly TRBD1 for D (5 bases). The length of the CDR3 is 16 residues. V was trimmed by 0 bases and J by 4 bases, leaving 16 bases between them. Germline V gene data show CDR1 as DFQATT and CDR2 as SNEGSKA (reference sequence). The CDR3 protein is CSARDSHGGKNQPQHF. CDR3 DNA: TGCAGTGCTAGAGACTCCCACGGGGGTAAAAATCAGCCCCAGCATTTT.

This clonotype has a count of ten or more. V and J are TRBV28 and TRBJ2-7; 12 nucleotides align to TRBD2. The CDR3 length is 16 residues. V lost 3 bases to trimming and J lost 3 bases; unmatched junction nucleotides: 6. CDR1 is MDHEN, CDR2 SYDVKM, per germline. The CDR3 loop reads CASSFRLAGDFYEQYF. CDR3 nucleotides: TGTGCCAGCAGTTTCCGACTAGCGGGAGACTTCTACGAGCAGTACTTC.

CDR3 bases: TGCGCCAGCAGCCAAGTAGGGGCAGGTACGCAGTATTTT. Translating gives CASSQVGAGTQYF. V is TRBV4-3 and J is TRBJ2-3; D might be TRBD1 (5 bases). From germline, CDR1 is LGHNA and CDR2 YSLEER. CDR3 size: 13 residues. V was trimmed by 1 base and J by 8 bases, leaving 10 bases between them.

The rearrangement uses TRBV19 and TRBJ2-1; possible D gene TRBD1, 5 bases. Deletions cut 5 bases from V and 3 bases from J, with 17 bases between. There are 16 residues in the CDR3. Germline CDR1 is LNHDA and CDR2 is SQIVND (reference sequence). The CDR3 here is CASSGQLVTLYNEQFF. In nucleotides, the CDR3 is TGTGCCAGTAGTGGACAATTAGTAACCCTCTACAATGAGCAGTTCTTC.

This clonotype was seen ten or more times. The chain links TRBV6-1 to TRBJ1-1, with no clear D. The length of the CDR3 is 13 residues. The V end was cut by 8 bases, the J end by 1 base, with 11 bases between. CDR1 is MNHNS and CDR2 is SASEGT in the germline V gene. The CDR3 DNA follows: TGTGCCAGCCGGCGCGTGGAGAACACTGAAGCTTTCTTT. It yields the protein CASRRVENTEAFF.

J is TRBJ2-2 and V is TRBV7-8, with 9 bases fitting TRBD1. V was pared by 3 bases and J by 6 bases, with 5 bases of the junction left unmatched. The CDR3 is 15 amino acids. CDR1 is SGHVS and CDR2 is FQNEAQ in the germline V gene. CDR3 bases: TGTGCCAGCAGCTTCGGGACAGGGAAGGCCGGGGAGCTGTTTTTT. Translating gives CASSFGTGKAGELFF.

This clonotype occurred many times. The chain uses TRBV15 and TRBJ1-6; TRBD1 matches 9 bases. The CDR3 loop spans 12 amino acids. Germline V gives CDR1 LNHNV, CDR2 YYDKDF (reference sequence). With 2 bases clipped from V and 13 bases from J, the junction kept 0 bases outside the gene matches. The CDR3 bases are TGTGCCACCAGCAGAACAGGGGGCCCCCTCCACTTT. Its translation: CATSRTGGPLHF.

To note about this clonotype: Given a much more abundant clone one base away, this may be a read error. The chain uses TRBV20-1 and TRBJ2-7; TRBD1 is a possible D gene (5 bases). Germline V CDR1 and CDR2: DFQATT, SNEGSKA (reference sequence). The CDR3 sequence is 14 residues long. The DNA for the CDR3 is TGCGGTGCTAGAGTCCGGTTCAGGGCTTACGAGCAGTACTTC. Translation: CGARVRFRAYEQYF.

Many counts were recorded for this clonotype. The rearrangement links TRBV12-3 or TRBV12-4 to TRBJ2-7; either TRBD1 or TRBD2 may supply D (6 bases each). With 6 bases removed from V and 0 bases from J, the gap between germline ends came to 18 bases. The CDR3 consists of 16 residues. Written as DNA, the CDR3 is TGTGCCAGCAGGGCCAGCAAGGGGGGATTCTCCTACGAGCAGTACTTC. Residues: CASRASKGGFSYEQYF.

Ten or more counts support this clonotype. The chain is built from TRBV28 and TRBJ2-6; TRBD2 aligns across 7 bases. The germline gives CDR1 MDHEN, CDR2 SYDVKM. The CDR3 runs 16 residues. J lost 3 bases, V lost 5 bases, and 7 bases had no gene match. This chain's CDR3 is CASSRGGVGGANVLTF. The CDR3 DNA reads as TGTGCCAGCAGTCGTGGGGGGGTTGGTGGGGCCAACGTCCTGACTTTC.

This clonotype was found many times. The rearrangement links TRBV5-1 to TRBJ1-3, with 7 bases aligning to TRBD1. J gave up 4 bases and V 4 bases, and 14 bases lay outside the gene matches. Germline loops: CDR1 SGHRS, CDR2 YFSETQ. The CDR3 consists of 17 residues. The CDR3 loop reads CASSPNRDSRRGNTIYF. CDR3 in DNA: TGCGCCAGCAGCCCCAACCGGGACAGTAGAAGGGGAAACACCATATATTTT.